This TCR beta chain comes out of a study of T-cell memory formation after mild COVID-19. Background on the study: TCR clusters largely stayed donor specific.

This clonotype occurred a few times. The target antigen is unknown. One entry per CDR3 protein results from TCRdb running MiXCR on the 5' RACE reads. Of about 270,000 distinct CDR3 sequences detected, 16% appear once; the ten largest clones hold 20% to 25%. Study-level findings and limits: Pre-infection memory harbored some responding clones, suggesting cross-reactive memory joined.

Germline loops: CDR1 GTSNPN, CDR2 SVGIG (reference sequence). The CDR3 consists of 12 residues. V shed 2 bases and J shed 4 bases, with 7 bases lying between them. The receptor was derived from a man between 18 and 35 years old who had mild COVID-19 (a few samples of this study predate the infection). Cell type and time point are not known. The rearrangement uses TRBV30 and TRBJ2-3, with D possibly called TRBD1 or TRBD2 (5 bases each). The sample was PBMCs or a T cell subset sorted from them (not recorded which). The CDR3 region is CAWSPGPDTQYF. In DNA form, the CDR3 reads TGTGCCTGGAGTCCGGGACCAGATACGCAGTATTTT.